The 4 T cell receptor beta chains reported below all come from one sample, sequenced in a study of cytomegalovirus exposure and HLA in healthy donors. PCR involved 60 Vbeta and 13 Jbeta primers. Measured with immunoSEQ multiplex PCR; TCRdb has only the in-frame clones, and not every one. The sample yields about 140,000 clones, around 73% seen once. Sequenced material: PBMCs. These receptors originate from a female donor in good health and CMV-seronegative.

This chain uses TRBV30 with TRBJ2-4; TRBD2 agrees at 7 bases. Per germline, CDR1 GTSNPN and CDR2 SVGIG (reference sequence). The CDR3 loop spans 14 amino acids. With V trimmed by 1 base and J by 2 bases, 2 bases remained unmatched. The CDR3, as DNA: TGTGCCTGGAGTGGGGGAGGGACCAAAAACATTCAGTACTTC. Protein product: CAWSGGGTKNIQYF.

This sequence joins TRBV5-5 and TRBJ1-1; TRBD1 matches 7 bases. Germline CDR1 and CDR2: SGHKS and YYEKEE (reference sequence). J gave up 2 bases and V 3 bases, and 13 bases lay outside the gene matches. The CDR3 spans 17 residues. The CDR3 nucleotides are TGTGCCAGCAGCTCCGAGGGGGCCCAAGGAATCAACACTGAAGCTTTCTTT. This translates into CASSSEGAQGINTEAFF. The whole variable domain, filled in from reference TRBV5-5 and TRBJ1-1, reads DAGVTQSPTHLIKTRGQQVTLRCSPISGHKSVSWYQQVLGQGPQFIFQYYEKEERGRGNFPDRFSARQFPNYSSELNVNALLLGDSALYLCASSSEGAQGINTEAFFGQGTRLTVV.

This clone has just one count. The rearrangement uses TRBV6-5 and TRBJ2-7; 10 nucleotides match TRBD1. Germline V lookup: CDR1 MNHEY, CDR2 SVGAGI. The CDR3 sequence is 14 residues long. V shed 2 bases, J shed 8 bases, and the junction held 6 bases outside the gene matches. The CDR3 protein is CASSYGTGAVQQYF. In nucleotides, the CDR3 is TGTGCCAGCAGTTACGGGACAGGGGCTGTGCAGCAGTACTTC.

The rearrangement uses TRBV28 and TRBJ1-2; 7 bases line up with TRBD1. Germline V gives CDR1 MDHEN, CDR2 SYDVKM. The CDR3 loop spans 14 amino acids. The J segment lost 1 base and the V segment lost 4 bases, leaving 3 bases of the junction unmatched. The CDR3 loop is CASSSGQINYGYTF. CDR3 bases: TGTGCCAGCAGTTCGGGACAGATTAACTATGGCTACACCTTC.